This is a list of T cell receptor beta chains from one sample in a study of shared clonotypes between healthy human individuals. Sequencing used immunoSEQ multiplex PCR; TCRdb keeps in-frame clones, though not all of them. In the table there are about 1 million clones, under 80% of which are singletons. What was sequenced was memory CD4+ T cells sorted from blood. The receptors stem from a man in his late teens or twenties in good health. Both conserved end residues are part of each CDR3. A D gene is named only where the DNA matches it firmly. Size values are once, few and many counts, or a class for expanded clones, and some rows have none.

J: TRBJ1-5
size: NA
D: NA
V: TRBV30
DNA: TGTGCCTGGAGTGTACAAGAGGGACCCAATCAGCCCCAGCATTTT
CDR3: CAWSVQEGPNQPQHF

J: TRBJ1-5
size: NA
D: NA
V: TRBV2
DNA: TGTGCCAGCTGTGCATCGGGGTTCGGCAATCAGCCCCAGCATTTT
CDR3: CASCASGFGNQPQHF

J: TRBJ2-1
size: NA
D: TRBD2
V: TRBV2
DNA: TGTGCCAGCCGAGGGCTAGCGGGAGGGAATGAGCAGTTCTTC
CDR3: CASRGLAGGNEQFF

J: TRBJ2-2
size: NA
D: TRBD2
V: TRBV7-2
DNA: TGTGCCAGCACCGCCAGGGTAGCGGGAGGGCCCCGGGAGCTGTTTTTT
CDR3: CASTARVAGGPRELFF

J: TRBJ1-1
size: few
D: NA
V: TRBV4-1
DNA: TGCGCCAGCAGCCAACAAACCATGAACACTGAAGCTTTCTTT
CDR3: CASSQQTMNTEAFF

J: TRBJ1-4
size: NA
D: NA
V: TRBV5-5
DNA: TGTGCCAGCAGCTTGGGACAGAAAGGGGAAAAACTGTTTTTT
CDR3: CASSLGQKGEKLFF

J: TRBJ2-5
size: NA
D: TRBD1
V: TRBV30
DNA: TGTGCCTGCCACTCGTTGCCGGGACAGGGGGTAGAGACCCAGTACTTC
CDR3: CACHSLPGQGVETQYF

J: TRBJ2-5
size: NA
D: TRBD2
V: TRBV10-3
DNA: TGTGCCATCAGTGGCGGGACTAGACAAGAGACCCAGTACTTC
CDR3: CAISGGTRQETQYF

J: TRBJ2-1
size: once
D: NA
V: TRBV5-4
DNA: TGTGCCAGCAGCTTTGGTGGGGCCTACAATGAGCAGTTCTTC
CDR3: CASSFGGAYNEQFF

J: TRBJ2-2
size: few
D: NA
V: TRBV9
DNA: TGTGCCAGCAGCTTCCGGGGCGGGGAGCTGTTTTTT
CDR3: CASSFRGGELFF

J: TRBJ1-2
size: NA
D: NA
V: TRBV29-1
DNA: TGCAGCGTTGAAATGGCAGCTAACTATGGCTACACCTTC
CDR3: CSVEMAANYGYTF

J: TRBJ2-6
size: NA
D: TRBD2
V: TRBV29-1
DNA: TGCAGCGTGAGTGGAGCGGGAGCTGGGGCCAACGTCCTGACTTTC
CDR3: CSVSGAGAGANVLTF

J: TRBJ2-7
size: NA
D: NA
V: TRBV6-1
DNA: TGTGCCAGCAGTGCAGGGGCAATGGGCGCCTTCGGGTACTTC
CDR3: CASSAGAMGAFGYF

J: TRBJ1-1
size: few
D: NA
V: TRBV19
DNA: TGTGCCAGTAGTACCTCGAGAGGTGAAGCTTTCTTT
CDR3: CASSTSRGEAFF

J: TRBJ2-7
size: NA
D: NA
V: TRBV10-2
DNA: TGCGCCAGCAGGACTTTAGAAGGGGTTAACGAGCAGTACTTC
CDR3: CASRTLEGVNEQYF

J: TRBJ2-1
size: NA
D: TRBD1
V: TRBV18
DNA: TGTGCCAGCTCCCCGCACCGGGACAGGCCTGCAGGGCAGTTCTTC
CDR3: CASSPHRDRPAGQFF

J: TRBJ2-4
size: NA
D: TRBD1
V: TRBV30
DNA: TGTGCCTGGAGTGAGAACAGGGGGCCCAGAAACATTCAGTACTTC
CDR3: CAWSENRGPRNIQYF

J: TRBJ1-2
size: few
D: NA
V: TRBV30
DNA: TGTGCCTGGAGTGTAGGCGTCAACTATGGCTACACCTTC
CDR3: CAWSVGVNYGYTF

J: TRBJ2-1
size: NA
D: NA
V: TRBV6-6
DNA: TGTGCCAGCAGGGATGCTGGGAATGAGCAGTTCTTC
CDR3: CASRDAGNEQFF

J: TRBJ2-7
size: NA
D: NA
V: TRBV7-9
DNA: TGTGCCAGCAGTGACAATCGGCATAGTCAGTACTTC
CDR3: CASSDNRHSQYF

J: TRBJ2-5
size: NA
D: NA
V: TRBV7-7
DNA: TGTGCTAGCAGCACCCAGTACCAAGAGACCCAGTACTTC
CDR3: CASSTQYQETQYF

J: TRBJ2-5
size: NA
D: NA
V: TRBV7-9
DNA: TGTGCCAGCAGCTCGCGGGCCTTAGCGGAGACCCAGTACTTC
CDR3: CASSSRALAETQYF

J: TRBJ2-5
size: NA
D: TRBD2
V: TRBV5-1
DNA: TGCGCCAGCAGCCAAGGGACTAGCGGTCAAGAGACCCAGTACTTC
CDR3: CASSQGTSGQETQYF

J: TRBJ1-2
size: NA
D: TRBD1
V: TRBV5-6
DNA: TGTGCCAGCAGCCTTGACAGGGGAAAAGGAGGCTACACCTTC
CDR3: CASSLDRGKGGYTF

J: TRBJ1-6
size: NA
D: TRBD1
V: TRBV29-1
DNA: TGCAGCGCCACGGACAGGGGAGGCTCACCCCTCCACTTT
CDR3: CSATDRGGSPLHF

J: TRBJ1-3
size: NA
D: NA
V: TRBV5-1
DNA: TGCGCCAGCAGCTTTGACGTCGGAAACACCATATATTTT
CDR3: CASSFDVGNTIYF